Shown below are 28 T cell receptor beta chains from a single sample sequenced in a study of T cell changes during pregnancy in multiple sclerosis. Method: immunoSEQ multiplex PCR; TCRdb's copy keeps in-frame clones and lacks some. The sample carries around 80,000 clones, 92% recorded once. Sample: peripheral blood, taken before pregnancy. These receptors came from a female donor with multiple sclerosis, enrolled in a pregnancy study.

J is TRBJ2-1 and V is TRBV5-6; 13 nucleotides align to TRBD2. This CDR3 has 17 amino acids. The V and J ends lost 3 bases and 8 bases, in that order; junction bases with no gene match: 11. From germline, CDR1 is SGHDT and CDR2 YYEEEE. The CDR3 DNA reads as TGTGCCAGCAGCTCCGGAGGACTAGCGGGAGCTGTCGATGAGCAGTTCTTC. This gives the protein CASSSGGLAGAVDEQFF.

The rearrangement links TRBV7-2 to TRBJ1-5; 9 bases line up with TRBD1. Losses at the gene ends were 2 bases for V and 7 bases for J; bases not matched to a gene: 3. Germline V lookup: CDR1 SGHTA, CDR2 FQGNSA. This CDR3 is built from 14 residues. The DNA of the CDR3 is TGTGCCAGCAGCTTAACAGGGGGCGAACAGCCCCAGCATTTT. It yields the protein CASSLTGGEQPQHF.

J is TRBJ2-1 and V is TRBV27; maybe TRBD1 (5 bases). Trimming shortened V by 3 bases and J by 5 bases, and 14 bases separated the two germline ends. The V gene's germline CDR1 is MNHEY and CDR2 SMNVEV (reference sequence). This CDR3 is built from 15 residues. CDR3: CASSFSWGPNNEQFF. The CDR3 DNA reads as TGTGCCAGCAGTTTTTCCTGGGGCCCCAACAATGAGCAGTTCTTC.

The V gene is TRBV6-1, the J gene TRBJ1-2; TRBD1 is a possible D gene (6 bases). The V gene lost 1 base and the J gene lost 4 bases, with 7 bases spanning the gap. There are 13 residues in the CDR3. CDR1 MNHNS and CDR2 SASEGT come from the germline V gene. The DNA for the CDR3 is TGTGCCAGCAGTGAAGGGACAGCCTATGGCTACACCTTC. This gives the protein CASSEGTAYGYTF.

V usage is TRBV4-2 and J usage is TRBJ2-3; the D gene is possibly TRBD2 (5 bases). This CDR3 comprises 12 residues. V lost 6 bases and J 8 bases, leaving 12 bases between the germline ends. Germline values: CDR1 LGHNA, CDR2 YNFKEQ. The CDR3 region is CASSPGELTQYF. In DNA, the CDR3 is TGTGCCAGCAGTCCCGGGGAGCTTACGCAGTATTTT.

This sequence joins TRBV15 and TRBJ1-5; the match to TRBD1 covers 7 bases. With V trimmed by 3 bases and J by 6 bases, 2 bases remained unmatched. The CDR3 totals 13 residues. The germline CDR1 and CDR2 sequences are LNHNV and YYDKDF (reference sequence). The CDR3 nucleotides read TGTGCCACCAGCAGTTACAGGGGTCAGCCCCAGCATTTT. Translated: CATSSYRGQPQHF.

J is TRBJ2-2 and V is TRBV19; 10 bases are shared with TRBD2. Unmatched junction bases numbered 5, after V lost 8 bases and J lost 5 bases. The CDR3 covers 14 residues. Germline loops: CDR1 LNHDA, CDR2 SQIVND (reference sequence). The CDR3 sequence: CASSSGRLTGELFF. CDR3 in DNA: TGTGCCAGTTCTAGCGGGAGACTGACCGGGGAGCTGTTTTTT.

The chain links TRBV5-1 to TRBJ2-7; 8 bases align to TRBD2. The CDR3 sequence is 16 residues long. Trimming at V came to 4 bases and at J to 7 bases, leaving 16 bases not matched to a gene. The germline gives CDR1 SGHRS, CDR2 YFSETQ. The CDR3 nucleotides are TGCGCCAGCAGCCCCCAACCTGCGGGAGGAGGGGCTGAGCAGTACTTC. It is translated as CASSPQPAGGGAEQYF.

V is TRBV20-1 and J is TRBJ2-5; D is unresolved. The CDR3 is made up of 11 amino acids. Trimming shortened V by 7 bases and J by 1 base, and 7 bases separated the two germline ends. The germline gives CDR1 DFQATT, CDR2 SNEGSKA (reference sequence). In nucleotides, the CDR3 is TGCAGTGGTCAGGCCCAAGAGACCCAGTACTTC. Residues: CSGQAQETQYF.

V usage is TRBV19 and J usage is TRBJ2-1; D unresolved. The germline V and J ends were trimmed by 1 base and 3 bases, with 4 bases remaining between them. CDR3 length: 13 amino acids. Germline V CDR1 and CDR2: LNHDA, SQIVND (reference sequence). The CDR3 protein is CASSIGYYNEQFF. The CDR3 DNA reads TGTGCCAGTAGTATAGGTTACTACAATGAGCAGTTCTTC.

The CDR3 bases are TGTGCCTTCCGCGAATGGGGGGGCGCTGAAGCTTTCTTT. Translated: CAFREWGGAEAFF. The chain employs TRBV10-3 and TRBJ1-1; a weak D match, TRBD1 (6 bases). Germline V CDR1 and CDR2: ENHRY, SYGVKD. CDR3 length: 13 residues. The germline V and J ends were trimmed by 11 bases and 6 bases, with 19 bases remaining between them.

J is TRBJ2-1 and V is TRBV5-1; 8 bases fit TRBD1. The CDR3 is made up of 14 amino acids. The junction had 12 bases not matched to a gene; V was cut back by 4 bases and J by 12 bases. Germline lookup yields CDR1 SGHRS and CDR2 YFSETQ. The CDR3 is CASSLGTGGTSQFF. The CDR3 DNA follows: TGCGCCAGCAGCCTAGGGACAGGAGGCACCTCGCAGTTCTTC.

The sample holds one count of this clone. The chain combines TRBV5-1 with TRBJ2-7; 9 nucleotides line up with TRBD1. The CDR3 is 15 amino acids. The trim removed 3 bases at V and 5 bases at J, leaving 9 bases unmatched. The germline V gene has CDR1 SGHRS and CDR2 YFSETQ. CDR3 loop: CASSWSPGQGNEQYF. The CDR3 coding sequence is TGCGCCAGCAGCTGGAGCCCGGGACAGGGAAACGAGCAGTACTTC.

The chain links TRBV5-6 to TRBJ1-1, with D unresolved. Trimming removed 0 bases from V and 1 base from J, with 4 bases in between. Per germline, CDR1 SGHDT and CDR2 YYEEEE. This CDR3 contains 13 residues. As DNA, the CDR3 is TGTGCCAGCAGCTTGGGGCCGAACACTGAAGCTTTCTTT. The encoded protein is CASSLGPNTEAFF.

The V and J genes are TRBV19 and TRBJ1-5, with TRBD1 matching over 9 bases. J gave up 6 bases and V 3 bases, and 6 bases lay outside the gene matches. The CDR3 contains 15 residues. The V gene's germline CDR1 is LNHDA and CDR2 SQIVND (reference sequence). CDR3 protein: CASSIRDRAGQPQHF. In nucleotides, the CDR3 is TGTGCCAGTAGTATCCGGGACAGGGCAGGTCAGCCCCAGCATTTT.

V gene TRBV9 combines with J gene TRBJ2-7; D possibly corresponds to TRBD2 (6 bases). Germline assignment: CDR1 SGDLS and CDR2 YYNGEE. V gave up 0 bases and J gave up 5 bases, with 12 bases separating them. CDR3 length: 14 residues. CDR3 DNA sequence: TGTGCCAGCAGCGTAGGCGGAGGGTGGGACGAGCAGTACTTC. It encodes CASSVGGGWDEQYF.

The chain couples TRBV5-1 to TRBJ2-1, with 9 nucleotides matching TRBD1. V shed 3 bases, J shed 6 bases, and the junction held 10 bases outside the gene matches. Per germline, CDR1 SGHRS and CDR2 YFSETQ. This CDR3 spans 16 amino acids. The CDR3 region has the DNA TGCGCCAGCAGCTCGGGACAGGGAATCCCGTCCAATGAGCAGTTCTTC. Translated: CASSSGQGIPSNEQFF.

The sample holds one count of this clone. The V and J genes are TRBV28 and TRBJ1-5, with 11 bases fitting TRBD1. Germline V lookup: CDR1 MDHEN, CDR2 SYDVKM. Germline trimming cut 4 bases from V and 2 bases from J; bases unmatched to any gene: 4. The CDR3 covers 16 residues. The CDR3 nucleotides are TGTGCCAGCAGTTGGACAGGGGGCAAGGGCAATCAGCCCCAGCATTTT. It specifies CASSWTGGKGNQPQHF.

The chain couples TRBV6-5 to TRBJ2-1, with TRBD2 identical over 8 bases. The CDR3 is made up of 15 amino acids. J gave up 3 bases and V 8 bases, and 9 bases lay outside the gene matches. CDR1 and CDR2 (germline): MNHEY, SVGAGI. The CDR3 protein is CASFGMGLGYNEQFF. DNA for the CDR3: TGTGCCAGCTTTGGGATGGGACTAGGCTACAATGAGCAGTTCTTC.

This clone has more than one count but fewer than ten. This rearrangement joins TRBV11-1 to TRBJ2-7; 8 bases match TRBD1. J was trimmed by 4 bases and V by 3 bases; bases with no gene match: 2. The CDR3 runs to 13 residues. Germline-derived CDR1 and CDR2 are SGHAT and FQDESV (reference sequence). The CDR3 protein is CASSFHRGYEQYF. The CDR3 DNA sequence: TGTGCCAGCAGCTTTCACAGGGGGTACGAGCAGTACTTC.

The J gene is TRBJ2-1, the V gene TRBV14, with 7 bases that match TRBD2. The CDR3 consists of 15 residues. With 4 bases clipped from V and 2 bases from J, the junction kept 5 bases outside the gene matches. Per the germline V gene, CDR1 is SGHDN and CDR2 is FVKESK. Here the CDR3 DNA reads TGTGCCAGCAGCCCCTTCCTAGCGGCCTACAATGAGCAGTTCTTC. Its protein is CASSPFLAAYNEQFF.

CDR3 sequence: CASSPAAGGGYEQFF. The DNA for the CDR3 is TGTGCCAGCAGCCCCGCAGCGGGAGGGGGGTATGAGCAGTTCTTC. The chain combines TRBV5-4 with TRBJ2-1; the match to TRBD2 covers 10 bases. Germline trimming cut 4 bases from V and 8 bases from J; bases unmatched to any gene: 9. The CDR3 consists of 15 residues. Germline values: CDR1 SGHNT, CDR2 YYREEE (reference sequence).

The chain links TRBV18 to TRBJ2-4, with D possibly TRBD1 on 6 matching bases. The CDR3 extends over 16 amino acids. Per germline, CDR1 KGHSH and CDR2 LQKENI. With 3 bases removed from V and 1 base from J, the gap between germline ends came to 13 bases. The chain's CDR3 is CASSPLGAAAKNIQYF. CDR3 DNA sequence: TGTGCCAGCTCACCCCTGGGGGCGGCGGCCAAAAACATTCAGTACTTC.

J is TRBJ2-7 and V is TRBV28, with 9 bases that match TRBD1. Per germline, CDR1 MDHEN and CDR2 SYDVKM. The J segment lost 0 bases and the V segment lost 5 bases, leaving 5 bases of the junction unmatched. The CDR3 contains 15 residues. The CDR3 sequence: CASSIQGAPSYEQYF. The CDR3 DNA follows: TGTGCCAGCAGTATACAGGGGGCGCCCTCCTACGAGCAGTACTTC.

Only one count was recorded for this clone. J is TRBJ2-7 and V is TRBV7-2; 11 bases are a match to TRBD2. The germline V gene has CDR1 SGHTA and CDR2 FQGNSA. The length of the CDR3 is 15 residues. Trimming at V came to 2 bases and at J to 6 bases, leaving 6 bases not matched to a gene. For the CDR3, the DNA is TGTGCCAGCAGCTTACCCGGGACTAGCGGTGTCGAGCAGTACTTC. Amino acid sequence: CASSLPGTSGVEQYF.

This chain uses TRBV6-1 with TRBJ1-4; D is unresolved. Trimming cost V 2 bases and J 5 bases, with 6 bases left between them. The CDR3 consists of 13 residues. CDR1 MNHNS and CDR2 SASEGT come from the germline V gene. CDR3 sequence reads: CASSEQANEKLFF. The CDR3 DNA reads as TGTGCCAGCAGTGAACAGGCCAATGAAAAACTGTTTTTT.

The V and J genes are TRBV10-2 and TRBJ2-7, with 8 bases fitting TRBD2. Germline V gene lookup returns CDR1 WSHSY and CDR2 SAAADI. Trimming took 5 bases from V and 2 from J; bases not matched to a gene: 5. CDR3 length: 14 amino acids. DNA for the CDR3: TGCGCCAGCAGTAGAGCGGGGGCCACCTACGAGCAGTACTTC. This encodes CASSRAGATYEQYF.

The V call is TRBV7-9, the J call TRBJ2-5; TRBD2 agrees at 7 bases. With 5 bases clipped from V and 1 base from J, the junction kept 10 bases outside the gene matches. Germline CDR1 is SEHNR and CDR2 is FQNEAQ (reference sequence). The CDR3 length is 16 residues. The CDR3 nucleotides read TGTGCCAGCAGCCAGCCCCGGGGAGGGAGCCAAGAGACCCAGTACTTC. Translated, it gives CASSQPRGGSQETQYF.